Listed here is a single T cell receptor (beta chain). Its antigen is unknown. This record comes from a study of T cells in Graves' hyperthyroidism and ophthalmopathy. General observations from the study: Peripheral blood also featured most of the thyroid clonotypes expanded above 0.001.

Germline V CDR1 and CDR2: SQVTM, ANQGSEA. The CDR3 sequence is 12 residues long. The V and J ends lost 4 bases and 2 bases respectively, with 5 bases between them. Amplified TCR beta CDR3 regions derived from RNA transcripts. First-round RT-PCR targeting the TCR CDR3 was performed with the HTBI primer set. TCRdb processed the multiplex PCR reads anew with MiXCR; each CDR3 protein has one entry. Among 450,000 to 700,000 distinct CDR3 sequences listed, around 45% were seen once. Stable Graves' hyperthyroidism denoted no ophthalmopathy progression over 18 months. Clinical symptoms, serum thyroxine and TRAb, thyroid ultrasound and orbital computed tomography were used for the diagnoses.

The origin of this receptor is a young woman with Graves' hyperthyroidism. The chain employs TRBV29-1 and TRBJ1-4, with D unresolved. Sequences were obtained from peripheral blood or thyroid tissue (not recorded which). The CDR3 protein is CSVVTTNEKLFF. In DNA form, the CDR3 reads TGCAGCGTTGTCACGACTAATGAAAAACTGTTTTTT.